The next 31 T cell receptor beta chains were all read from a single sample in a study of T cell clonality in common variable immunodeficiency. Study observations and caveats: Common variable immunodeficiency TCR beta sequences reportedly had fewer deletions and N-nucleotide insertions.

Their antigen targets remain unknown. Measured with immunoSEQ multiplex PCR; TCRdb has only the in-frame clones, and not every one. The specimen gives 30,000 to 35,000 clones without singletons; the ten biggest hold roughly 6.7%. Sequenced: peripheral blood mononuclear cells. The receptor set was obtained from a human donor with common variable immunodeficiency.

This clone was seen ten or more times. The CDR3 DNA, read in part, is TGTGCCAGCAGCCAAGAGGGACATCCCTCTGGGGCCAACGTC. It encodes CASSQEGHPSGANV. The complete CDR3 sequence is CASSQEGHPSGANVLTF. V and J are TRBV14 and TRBJ2-6, with TRBD1 as a possible D gene (6 bases). Sequencing ends 3 residues short of the CDR3 end; the germline J gene provides the rest. Germline V gene lookup returns CDR1 SGHDN and CDR2 FVKESK. Trimming took off 0 bases at V and 0 bases at J, with 9 bases between the two ends. This CDR3 has 17 residues.

This clone was seen a few times. The read is 3 residues too short to cover the CDR3 end, so that end is filled in from the germline J gene. This chain uses TRBV7-6 with TRBJ1-4; D gene uncertain. Germline CDR1 reads SGHVS; CDR2 reads FNYEAQ. The CDR3 extends over 14 amino acids. The ends were cut back, 3 bases at V and 8 bases at J, with 13 bases in the middle. The CDR3 protein is CASSFDTQVEKLFF. The sequenced CDR3 bases are TGTGCCAGCAGCTTCGACACGCAGGTGGAAAAA.

There are many counts of this clone. Coverage ceases 3 residues before the CDR3 finishes, and the germline J gene fills in the end. J is TRBJ1-2 and V is TRBV5-4, with D unresolved. The germline V and J ends were trimmed by 2 bases and 0 bases, with 5 bases remaining between them. CDR3 length: 13 amino acids. Germline V gives CDR1 SGHNT, CDR2 YYREEE (reference sequence). CDR3 amino acids: CASSLGSNYGYTF. The CDR3 DNA, read in part, is TGTGCCAGCAGCTTAGGTTCTAACTATGGC.

This clone showed up just a few times. The read stops 3 residues short of the end of the CDR3; the missing end is completed from the germline J gene. The chain employs TRBV19 and TRBJ1-1, with TRBD1 as a possible D gene (5 bases). The CDR3 has 14 amino acids. Trimming stripped 1 base from V and 1 base from J, with 7 bases between. Germline loops: CDR1 LNHDA, CDR2 SQIVND (reference sequence). CDR3 bases read: TGTGCCAGTAGTATAGGGACACCGAACACTGAA. This translates into CASSIGTPNTE. From start to end, the CDR3 is CASSIGTPNTEAFF. Drawing the rest from reference TRBV19 and TRBJ1-1, the complete variable domain is DGGITQSPKYLFRKEGQNVTLSCEQNLNHDAMYWYRQDPGQGLRLIYYSQIVNDFQKGDIAEGYSVSREKKESFPLTVTSAQKNPTAFYLCASSIGTPNTEAFFGQGTRLTVV.

This clone has a handful of counts. The read ends 3 residues early relative to the CDR3; the germline J gene fills the gap. The chain couples TRBV19 to TRBJ1-5; 9 bases match TRBD1. There are 14 residues in the CDR3. CDR1 is LNHDA and CDR2 is SQIVND in the germline V gene (reference sequence). V was clipped by 1 base and J by 6 bases; unmatched bases: 1. The covered CDR3 bases are TGTGCCAGTAGTATAGGGACAGGGGTTCAGCCC. The encoded protein is CASSIGTGVQP. The CDR3 in its entirety is CASSIGTGVQPQHF.

This clone was recorded a few times. The read ends 3 residues early relative to the CDR3; the germline J gene fills the gap. This sequence joins TRBV6-1 and TRBJ2-1; 9 bases match TRBD2. V shed 5 bases, J shed 9 bases, and the junction held 11 bases outside the gene matches. Germline values: CDR1 MNHNS, CDR2 SASEGT. The CDR3 extends over 15 amino acids. CDR3 region: CASSQEVWTSVEQFF. The sequenced part of the CDR3 DNA is TGTGCCAGCAGTCAAGAGGTCTGGACTAGCGTTGAG.

This clone has ten or more counts. Read data end 3 residues before the CDR3 end; the end is taken from the germline J gene. This chain connects TRBV14 to TRBJ1-1; the match to TRBD1 covers 7 bases. The length of the CDR3 is 14 residues. Trimming at V came to 4 bases and at J to 1 base, leaving 3 bases not matched to a gene. Germline V lookup: CDR1 SGHDN, CDR2 FVKESK. CDR3 protein: CASSPGQRNTEAFF. CDR3 bases read: TGTGCCAGCAGCCCGGGACAGAGGAACACTGAA.

There are many counts of this clone. With the read ending 3 residues before the CDR3 end, the germline J gene is used to fill in that end. The chain carries TRBV20-1 and TRBJ2-1, with D unclear. V lost 7 bases and J 6 bases, leaving 7 bases between the germline ends. CDR3 length equals 10 residues. Germline CDR1 DFQATT, CDR2 SNEGSKA (reference sequence). Partial CDR3 DNA: TGCAGTGTAGTTCGCAATGAG. It specifies CSVVRNE. The whole CDR3 is CSVVRNEQFF.

This clone was counted many times. The read comes to an end 3 residues before the CDR3 does, leaving the germline J gene to fill in the end. This sequence joins TRBV12-3 or TRBV12-4 and TRBJ2-3; D remains unclear. This CDR3 is built from 14 residues. V was trimmed by 2 bases and J by 2 bases, leaving 8 bases between them. The CDR3 is CASSLSVYTDTQYF. The sequenced part of the CDR3 DNA is TGTGCCAGCAGTTTATCGGTGTACACAGATACG.

This clone was recorded many times. From the germline J gene comes the end of the CDR3, since the read stops 3 residues before it. The rearrangement joins TRBV2 to TRBJ1-6, with D possibly TRBD1 on 5 matching bases. Germline V gene lookup returns CDR1 SNHLY and CDR2 FYNNEI. The CDR3 sequence is 14 residues long. V dropped 3 bases and J dropped 10 bases, with 13 bases sitting between them. The CDR3 reads CASSESGVRSPLHF. The part of the CDR3 DNA that was read is TGTGCCAGCAGTGAGTCGGGGGTGCGATCACCC.

This clone was found a few times. The read stops 3 residues short of the end of the CDR3; the missing end is completed from the germline J gene. The chain recombines TRBV7-9 with TRBJ2-3; 12 bases fit TRBD2. This CDR3 has 15 residues. The germline V gene has CDR1 SEHNR and CDR2 FQNEAQ (reference sequence). V shed 8 bases and J 6 bases; nucleotides not matched to a gene: 9. The covered CDR3 bases are TGTGCCAGCGCCCGACTAGCGGGAGTTGGTGATACG. Its translation is CASARLAGVGDT. The CDR3, in full, reads CASARLAGVGDTQYF.

With regard to this clone: The missing CDR3 end, 3 residues past where the read stops, is filled in from the germline J gene. The chain joins TRBV5-6 to TRBJ2-3; 9 nucleotides line up with TRBD1. The CDR3 spans 13 residues. Losses at the gene ends were 5 bases for V and 5 bases for J; bases not matched to a gene: 3. Germline lookup yields CDR1 SGHDT and CDR2 YYEEEE. CDR3 DNA (partial): TGTGCCAGCAGGGGACAGGGTATAGATACG. Amino acids: CASRGQGIDT. The complete CDR3 reads CASRGQGIDTQYF.

This clone was observed many times. CDR3 DNA, as far as it was read: TGTGCCAGCAGTCTACGGACGGGGGGAGTTTATGAA. Translated, it gives CASSLRTGGVYE. The entire CDR3 reads CASSLRTGGVYEAFF. The chain joins TRBV27 to TRBJ1-1; tentatively, D is TRBD1 (5 bases). The read finishes 3 residues shy of the CDR3 end, and the germline J gene is used to complete it. Per the germline V gene, CDR1 is MNHEY and CDR2 is SMNVEV (reference sequence). This CDR3 is built from 15 residues. V shed 5 bases and J shed 7 bases, with 20 bases lying between them.

This clone was observed many times. The read terminates 3 residues ahead of where the CDR3 ends, so the germline J gene completes it. V and J are TRBV18 and TRBJ1-5; a weak D match, TRBD1 (5 bases). CDR1 KGHSH and CDR2 LQKENI come from the germline V gene. Trimming took 3 bases from V and 8 from J, leaving 11 bases between them. The length of the CDR3 is 13 residues. CDR3 sequence: CASSPQRGEPQHF. CDR3 bases read: TGTGCCAGCTCACCTCAAAGGGGAGAGCCC. Full variable domain (rest looked up from reference TRBV18 and TRBJ1-5): NAGVMQNPRHLVRRRGQEARLRCSPMKGHSHVYWYRQLPEEGLKFMVYLQKENIIDESGMPKERFSAEFPKEGPSILRIQQVVRGDSAAYFCASSPQRGEPQHFGDGTRLSIL.

In its sample, this clone ranks as medium-sized (0.01 to 0.1%). The read ends 3 residues before the CDR3 terminus; that terminus is restored from the germline J gene. This sequence joins TRBV11-3 and TRBJ1-2, with 7 positions matching TRBD1. Germline loops: CDR1 SGHNT, CDR2 YENEEA. The CDR3 extends over 13 amino acids. The CDR3 reads CASSFDRAAGYTF. The CDR3 DNA, read in part, is TGTGCCAGCAGCTTCGACAGGGCTGCAGGC.

There are many counts of this clone. The CDR3 extends 3 residues past the end of the read, so its final part is completed from the germline J gene. The chain combines TRBV4-1 with TRBJ1-6, with 12 bases matching TRBD1. This CDR3 is 16 amino acids long. CDR1 is MGHRA and CDR2 is YSYEKL in the germline V gene. V shed 0 bases and J 10 bases; nucleotides not matched to a gene: 4. The CDR3 reads CASSQETGTGGSPLHF. The CDR3 DNA, read in part, is TGCGCCAGCAGCCAAGAAACCGGGACAGGGGGCTCACCC.

This clone was seen ten or more times. With the read ending 3 residues before the CDR3 end, the germline J gene is used to fill in that end. The V and J genes are TRBV12-3 or TRBV12-4 and TRBJ1-2; D not resolved. The ends were cut back, 6 bases at V and 7 bases at J, with 12 bases in the middle. CDR3 length: 12 residues. The CDR3: CASRTAAAGYTF. CDR3 DNA (partial): TGTGCCAGCAGAACGGCGGCCGCTGGC.

This clone showed up many times. The read is 3 residues too short to cover the CDR3 end, so that end is filled in from the germline J gene. This rearrangement joins TRBV18 to TRBJ1-1; 8 bases line up with TRBD1. The CDR3 sequence is 13 residues long. CDR1 is KGHSH and CDR2 is LQKENI in the germline V gene. CDR3 bases read: TGTGCCAGCTCACTAGGGGACAGGCGGGAA. Translation gives CASSLGDRRE. The CDR3, in full, reads CASSLGDRREAFF.

Only a few counts were recorded for this clone. The CDR3 is cut off 3 residues early in the read; its end comes from the germline J gene. The genes are TRBV30 and TRBJ1-6, with TRBD1 as a possible D gene (6 bases). The CDR3 extends over 14 amino acids. Trimming removed 2 bases at V and 3 bases at J, with 8 bases between. Germline V lookup: CDR1 GTSNPN, CDR2 SVGIG (reference sequence). The covered CDR3 bases are TGTGCCTGGAGTTCAGGGGTCTATAATTCACCC. It translates to CAWSSGVYNSP. The whole CDR3 reads CAWSSGVYNSPLHF.

In the case of this clone: The read halts 3 residues ahead of the CDR3 end, with the missing end drawn from the germline J gene. The V and J genes are TRBV5-5 and TRBJ2-5; 13 nucleotides agree with TRBD2. Germline V gives CDR1 SGHKS, CDR2 YYEKEE (reference sequence). This CDR3 spans 15 amino acids. Trimming at V came to 4 bases and at J to 3 bases, leaving 3 bases not matched to a gene. The CDR3 region is CASSPGTSGEETQYF. CDR3 bases read: TGTGCCAGCAGCCCGGGGACTAGCGGGGAAGAGACC.

Turning to this clone: The CDR3 is cut off 3 residues early in the read; its end comes from the germline J gene. The chain employs TRBV5-1 and TRBJ2-5; possible D gene TRBD2, 6 bases. The CDR3 spans 13 residues. Germline assignment: CDR1 SGHRS and CDR2 YFSETQ. Trimming shortened V by 5 bases and J by 5 bases, and 13 bases separated the two germline ends. Incomplete CDR3 DNA: TGCGCCAGCAGTACCTCCCGGGGGGAGACC. It is translated as CASSTSRGET. The complete CDR3 reads CASSTSRGETQYF.

A note on this clone: The read ends 3 residues before the CDR3 terminus; that terminus is restored from the germline J gene. The gene calls are TRBV20-1 and TRBJ2-7, with 7 bases aligning to TRBD1. Looked up from germline, CDR1 is DFQATT and CDR2 is SNEGSKA (reference sequence). J lost 5 bases, V lost 5 bases, and 9 bases had no gene match. The CDR3 has 13 residues. This chain's CDR3 is CSAPRQGANEQYF. The DNA read from the CDR3 is TGCAGTGCTCCCCGACAGGGTGCCAACGAG.

This clone was counted at least ten times. The read comes to an end 3 residues before the CDR3 does, leaving the germline J gene to fill in the end. The rearrangement uses TRBV6-2 or TRBV6-3 and TRBJ2-3; TRBD1 agrees at 9 bases. This CDR3 comprises 16 residues. Germline V gene sequence: CDR1 MNHEY, CDR2 SVGEGT. After removal of 2 bases from V and 6 bases from J, the junction contained 9 bases not matched to a gene. The sequenced CDR3 bases are TGTGCCAGCAGTTACGCGCTACAGGGGGCAACGGATACG. Encoded protein: CASSYALQGATDT. The entire CDR3 protein reads CASSYALQGATDTQYF.

To note about this clone: The read finishes 3 residues shy of the CDR3 end, and the germline J gene is used to complete it. The V call is TRBV5-1, the J call TRBJ2-7; 9 nucleotides agree with TRBD1. Per the germline V gene, CDR1 is SGHRS and CDR2 is YFSETQ. CDR3 size: 15 residues. Trimming took 5 bases from V and 2 from J; bases not matched to a gene: 8. CDR3 amino acids: CASRSGTGHTYEQYF. The DNA read from the CDR3 is TGCGCCAGCAGAAGCGGGACAGGGCATACCTACGAG.

As for this clone: The CDR3 extends 3 residues past the end of the read, so its final part is completed from the germline J gene. This rearrangement joins TRBV18 to TRBJ1-2; D unresolved. Germline V gene sequence: CDR1 KGHSH, CDR2 LQKENI. With 8 bases removed from V and 0 bases from J, the gap between germline ends came to 10 bases. The CDR3 spans 13 residues. The chain's CDR3 is CASSQTPNYGYTF. Partial CDR3 DNA: TGTGCCAGCAGCCAAACCCCTAACTATGGC.

This clone was recorded a few times. The read falls 3 residues short of the CDR3 end, and the missing part is taken from the germline J gene. V usage is TRBV7-3 and J usage is TRBJ2-7; TRBD2 might be the D (5 bases). This CDR3 spans 14 amino acids. V lost 5 bases and J 1 base, leaving 12 bases between the germline ends. Per germline, CDR1 SGHTA and CDR2 FQGTGA. CDR3 protein: CASSPEGRSYEQYF. The DNA read from the CDR3 is TGTGCCAGCAGCCCTGAGGGCAGGTCCTACGAG.

This clone turned up a few times. The covered CDR3 bases are TGTGCCAGCAGCTTATACGGCCAGGGTAAAAATGAG. Residues: CASSLYGQGKNE. The whole CDR3 is CASSLYGQGKNEQFF. The V gene is TRBV7-9, the J gene TRBJ2-1, with a weak D call TRBD1 (5 bases). Coverage ceases 3 residues before the CDR3 finishes, and the germline J gene fills in the end. The V and J ends lost 2 bases and 7 bases respectively, with 15 bases between them. This CDR3 has 15 residues. Per the germline V gene, CDR1 is SEHNR and CDR2 is FQNEAQ (reference sequence).

The sample holds a few counts of this clone. The read ends 3 residues early relative to the CDR3; the germline J gene fills the gap. This chain links TRBV23-1 with TRBJ2-7; the match to TRBD2 covers 13 bases. TRBV23-1 is marked as an open reading frame, function uncertain. CDR3 length: 18 amino acids. J lost 4 bases, V lost 0 bases, and 9 bases had no gene match. The DNA read from the CDR3 is TGCGCCAGCAGTCAATCCCGCACTTCGACTAGCGGGAGGTACGAG. As protein: CASSQSRTSTSGRYE. The complete CDR3 reads CASSQSRTSTSGRYEQYF.

This clone was seen ten or more times. The sequenced part of the CDR3 DNA is TGTGCCAGTAGTACGACAGGAACCTCGGGAGATACG. Protein product: CASSTTGTSGDT. The entire CDR3 protein is CASSTTGTSGDTQYF. The rearrangement joins TRBV19 to TRBJ2-3; tentatively, D is TRBD1 (6 bases). The read gets to within 3 residues of the CDR3 end, and the germline J gene fills in the rest. Trimming removed 4 bases at V and 5 bases at J, with 16 bases between. CDR1 is LNHDA and CDR2 is SQIVND in the germline V gene (reference sequence). The length of the CDR3 is 15 residues.

This clone turned up a few times. The read terminates 3 residues before the CDR3 end, so the remaining end is supplied by the germline J gene. The V gene is TRBV19, the J gene TRBJ1-2; 8 positions agree with TRBD1. The CDR3 extends over 15 amino acids. Germline V gene lookup returns CDR1 LNHDA and CDR2 SQIVND (reference sequence). V gave up 2 bases and J gave up 3 bases; unmatched junction bases: 5. The CDR3 loop reads CASSIRTGQDYGYTF. The CDR3 bases that were read are TGTGCCAGTAGTATAAGGACAGGGCAGGACTATGGC.

The table lists this clone with a few counts. Read data end 3 residues before the CDR3 end; the end is taken from the germline J gene. The V and J genes are TRBV7-4 and TRBJ2-3; 7 nucleotides align to TRBD1. Trimming took 7 bases from V and 5 from J; bases not matched to a gene: 12. Per the germline V gene, CDR1 is SGHVT and CDR2 is SQSDAQ. CDR3 size: 15 residues. CDR3 residues: CASIRMTGPGDTQYF. The sequenced CDR3 bases are TGTGCCAGCATCAGAATGACAGGGCCGGGAGATACG.